The 27 T cell receptor beta chains listed next were all sequenced from one sample in a study of T cells in Graves' hyperthyroidism and ophthalmopathy (dated by TCRdb to the late 2010s). Library preparation used multiplex PCR. Instrument on record: Illumina HiSeq 2000. Amplification of TCR beta CDR3 regions was carried out from RNA transcripts. The first round of RT-PCR for the TCR CDR3 was performed with the HTBI primer set and the Qiagen OneStep RT-PCR kit. TCRdb ran its own pipeline on the public reads, namely fastp trimming at Q25 and MiXCR clone calling, and kept in-frame beta chains. Identical CDR3 proteins give one entry, which carries the most common genes and DNA. Within this sample are hundreds of thousands of distinct CDR3 sequences, with around 39% of them counted one time only. Approximately 8.7% of the sample rests with the top ten. Sequenced material: blood. Receptor source: a young man with Graves' hyperthyroidism.

This clonotype was seen at least ten times. The gene calls are TRBV29-1 and TRBJ1-3; no reliable D call. V shed 0 bases and J shed 3 bases, with 9 bases lying between them. This CDR3 has 14 amino acids. CDR1 and CDR2 (germline): SQVTM, ANQGSEA. CDR3 nucleotide sequence: TGCAGCGTTGAAGATCCCACCGTTGGAAACACCATATATTTT. Protein product: CSVEDPTVGNTIYF.

This sequence joins TRBV5-4 and TRBJ2-5, with D possibly called TRBD1 or TRBD2 (5 bases each). The CDR3 runs 15 residues. Germline loops: CDR1 SGHNT, CDR2 YYREEE (reference sequence). Trimming removed 4 bases from V and 4 bases from J, with 17 bases in between. The CDR3, as DNA: TGTGCCAGCAGCCAAGATTCAGGGACGGGAGAGACCCAGTACTTC. Translation: CASSQDSGTGETQYF.

This clonotype was seen at least ten times. The chain carries TRBV10-3 and TRBJ1-2; possible D gene TRBD1, 5 bases. The CDR3 is 14 residues long. Trimming left V 4 bases short and J 5 bases short, with 14 bases between. CDR1 is ENHRY, CDR2 SYGVKD, per germline. As DNA, the CDR3 is TGTGCCATCAGTGGGGGACTCCTCGGGTATGGCTACACCTTC. Its protein is CAISGGLLGYGYTF.

The rearrangement links TRBV29-1 to TRBJ2-6, with D unresolved. From germline, CDR1 is SQVTM and CDR2 ANQGSEA. This CDR3 is 14 amino acids long. V gave up 5 bases and J gave up 1 base, with 9 bases separating them. The CDR3 DNA reads as TGCAGCGTTAGCTTGATATCTGGGGCCAACGTCCTGACTTTC. It specifies CSVSLISGANVLTF. Full variable domain (missing parts from reference TRBV29-1 and TRBJ2-6): SAVISQKPSRDICQRGTSLTIQCQVDSQVTMMFWYRQQPGQSLTLIATANQGSEATYESGFVIDKFPISRPNLTFSTLTVSNMSPEDSSIYLCSVSLISGANVLTFGAGSRLTVL.

The chain recombines TRBV6-6 with TRBJ1-1; D ambiguous. CDR1 and CDR2 (germline): MNHNY, SVGAGI (reference sequence). This CDR3 has 14 residues. V lost 6 bases and J lost 1, with 12 bases in between. The CDR3 DNA sequence: TGTGCCAGCAGGAAGGAGGGAGGGAACACTGAAGCTTTCTTT. Translation: CASRKEGGNTEAFF.

At least ten counts were recorded for this clonotype. V usage is TRBV12-3 or TRBV12-4 and J usage is TRBJ1-5; TRBD1 might be the D (6 bases). Trimming pared 5 bases from V and 2 bases from J, leaving 13 bases between. The CDR3 is 15 residues long. The CDR3 protein is CASSPRGVGNQPQHF. The CDR3 bases are TGTGCCAGCAGTCCCAGGGGTGTGGGCAATCAGCCCCAGCATTTT.

The chain has TRBV15 and TRBJ1-5; tentative D call: TRBD1 (6 bases). Germline assignment: CDR1 LNHNV and CDR2 YYDKDF (reference sequence). This CDR3 is built from 15 residues. Trimming shortened V by 3 bases and J by 2 bases, and 11 bases separated the two germline ends. The CDR3 DNA sequence: TGTGCCACCAGCAGTGGGGCAGGGGGCAATCAGCCCCAGCATTTT. Protein product: CATSSGAGGNQPQHF. The full variable domain, in which reference TRBV15 and TRBJ1-5 provide the parts outside the CDR3, is DAMVIQNPRYQVTQFGKPVTLSCSQTLNHNVMYWYQQKSSQAPKLLFHYYDKDFNNEADTPDNFQSRRPNTSFCFLDIRSPGLGDTAMYLCATSSGAGGNQPQHFGDGTRLSIL.

The J gene is TRBJ1-1, the V gene TRBV5-1; no clear D gene. Trimming took off 0 bases at V and 0 bases at J, with 9 bases between the two ends. Germline CDR1 is SGHRS and CDR2 is YFSETQ. This CDR3 has 15 amino acids. The CDR3 is CASSLVDGLNTEAFF. The CDR3 bases are TGCGCCAGCAGCTTGGTTGACGGACTGAACACTGAAGCTTTCTTT.

Notes on this clonotype: A much larger clone lies a single base off, so this may be a read error. This sequence joins TRBV11-1 and TRBJ1-1; no reliable D call. The CDR3 has 15 amino acids. Trimming cost V 1 base and J 3 bases, with 12 bases left between them. The germline CDR1 and CDR2 sequences are SGHAT and FQDESV (reference sequence). CDR3: CASSLGGTRDTEAFF. CDR3 coding DNA: TGTGCCAGCAGCTTAGGCGGAACAAGGGACACTGAAGCTTTCTTT.

Of note for this clonotype: This may stem from a read error, because a much larger clone lies one nucleotide away. The rearrangement uses TRBV29-1 and TRBJ2-7; tentative D call: TRBD2 (5 bases). CDR1 and CDR2 from the germline V gene are SQVTM and ANQGSEA. This CDR3 is built from 12 residues. The V and J ends lost 7 bases and 3 bases respectively, with 13 bases between them. CDR3 bases: TGCAGCGCCCAGGACTCCTTCTACGAGCAGTACTTC. Translation: CSAQDSFYEQYF.

The chain links TRBV10-3 to TRBJ2-1, with 9 bases matching TRBD1. Germline assignment: CDR1 ENHRY and CDR2 SYGVKD. V was pared by 3 bases and J by 7 bases, with 7 bases of the junction left unmatched. This CDR3 has 15 residues. The CDR3 is CAISETGGRGNEQFF. Written as DNA, the CDR3 is TGTGCCATCAGTGAAACAGGGGGCAGGGGGAATGAGCAGTTCTTC.

This chain uses TRBV29-1 with TRBJ2-2; D is unclear. This CDR3 comprises 12 residues. V lost 7 bases to trimming and J lost 7 bases, with 13 bases between them. The germline V gene has CDR1 SQVTM and CDR2 ANQGSEA. Here the CDR3 DNA reads TGCAGCGCCATCCGCCGCGGCGGGGAGCTGTTTTTT. This sequence encodes CSAIRRGGELFF.

The genes are TRBV7-2 and TRBJ1-3; D unresolved. The CDR3 loop spans 16 amino acids. Germline V gene lookup returns CDR1 SGHTA and CDR2 FQGNSA. Trimming removed 5 bases from V and 0 bases from J, with 14 bases in between. The CDR3 sequence: CASSLTIDFSGNTIYF. The CDR3 DNA reads TGTGCCAGCAGCCTTACGATCGATTTCTCTGGAAACACCATATATTTT.

The CDR3 sequence is CSLMAGRYGYTF. CDR3 in DNA: TGCAGCTTAATGGCAGGGCGGTATGGCTACACCTTC. The chain is built from TRBV29-1 and TRBJ1-2; a possible D gene is TRBD1 (5 bases). The CDR3 sequence is 12 residues long. CDR1 SQVTM and CDR2 ANQGSEA come from the germline V gene. V was pared by 8 bases and J by 5 bases, with 15 bases between.

On this clonotype itself: This CDR3 is missing its conserved last phenylalanine or tryptophan, likely due to a read error. The CDR3 DNA is TGCGCCAGCAGTCTACTAGGACTAGCGGGGGATGTCCAGTACTTA. The encoded protein is CASSLLGLAGDVQYL. The chain has TRBV5-1 and TRBJ2-5; TRBD2 aligns across 13 bases. The CDR3 sequence is 15 residues long. The J segment lost 10 bases and the V segment lost 5 bases, leaving 11 bases of the junction unmatched. Germline V CDR1 and CDR2: SGHRS, YFSETQ.

There are a few counts of this clonotype. The chain has TRBV9 and TRBJ1-5; D gene unclear. Trimming removed 4 bases at V and 4 bases at J, with 12 bases between. Germline V gene sequence: CDR1 SGDLS, CDR2 YYNGEE. The CDR3 is 14 residues long. The CDR3 DNA follows: TGTGCCAGCAGCTTGGATCTCGGTAATCAGCCCCAGCATTTT. It is translated as CASSLDLGNQPQHF.

This clonotype was counted only a few times. The chain links TRBV20-1 to TRBJ2-7, with D perhaps assigned TRBD1 or TRBD2 (5 bases each). This CDR3 region has 14 residues. Trimming stripped 5 bases from V and 3 bases from J, with 17 bases between. Per germline, CDR1 DFQATT and CDR2 SNEGSKA (reference sequence). The CDR3 here is CSAGDRVSVYEQYF. The CDR3 region has the DNA TGCAGTGCTGGGGACCGGGTCAGCGTCTACGAGCAGTACTTC.

This clonotype appeared a few times. The chain has TRBV4-3 and TRBJ1-5; possibly TRBD1 for D (5 bases). CDR1 LGHNA and CDR2 YSLEER come from the germline V gene. V was trimmed by 0 bases and J by 3 bases, leaving 12 bases between them. CDR3 length: 16 residues. The CDR3 sequence: CASSQDPGSYNQPQHF. The CDR3, as DNA: TGCGCCAGCAGCCAAGATCCAGGGAGCTACAATCAGCCCCAGCATTTT.

V and J are TRBV29-1 and TRBJ2-2; D is undetermined. The V gene lost 8 bases and the J gene lost 0 bases, with 13 bases spanning the gap. The V gene's germline CDR1 is SQVTM and CDR2 ANQGSEA. The CDR3 length is 14 residues. CDR3 nucleotides: TGCAGCTTGAGTGGGGTCCCGAACACCGGGGAGCTGTTTTTT. This translates into CSLSGVPNTGELFF.

This clonotype was seen a handful of times. The chain has TRBV7-2 and TRBJ2-7; TRBD2 matches 7 bases. This CDR3 comprises 12 residues. Germline CDR1 reads SGHTA; CDR2 reads FQGNSA. V lost 7 bases to trimming and J lost 7 bases; unmatched junction nucleotides: 7. The CDR3 DNA reads as TGTGCCAGCACCCAGGGCGGGGGAGAGCAGTACTTC. Encoded protein: CASTQGGGEQYF.

A single count supports this clonotype. The chain employs TRBV6-5 and TRBJ1-1; TRBD1 aligns across 8 bases. J gave up 7 bases and V 5 bases, and 12 bases lay outside the gene matches. Germline CDR1 MNHEY, CDR2 SVGAGI. The CDR3 is made up of 15 amino acids. CDR3 sequence (DNA): TGTGCCAGCAGTACAGGACAGGGCACGTTTGGTGAAGCTTTCTTT. As protein: CASSTGQGTFGEAFF.

This clonotype occurred many times. The chain is built from TRBV29-1 and TRBJ1-1; TRBD1 might be the D (5 bases). CDR3 size: 15 residues. Germline lookup yields CDR1 SQVTM and CDR2 ANQGSEA. Trimming removed 6 bases from V and 1 base from J, with 18 bases in between. This CDR3 is CSVVNWSQGNTEAFF. CDR3 bases: TGCAGCGTCGTGAACTGGAGTCAGGGGAACACTGAAGCTTTCTTT.

The rearrangement uses TRBV4-1 and TRBJ1-6; D remains ambiguous. This CDR3 is built from 17 residues. Germline V lookup: CDR1 MGHRA, CDR2 YSYEKL. V was clipped by 1 base and J by 2 bases, with 12 bases between them. The CDR3 is CASSQGVSSAYNSPLHF. The CDR3 nucleotides read TGCGCCAGCAGCCAAGGGGTCTCCTCTGCCTATAATTCACCCCTCCACTTT.

V usage is TRBV6-1 and J usage is TRBJ2-7; 10 nucleotides align to TRBD2. Germline V gene data show CDR1 as MNHNS and CDR2 as SASEGT. The CDR3 spans 18 residues. V gave up 4 bases and J gave up 3 bases; unmatched junction bases: 15. CDR3 sequence (DNA): TGTGCCAGCAGTGGGGCGGCCGAGGCTAGCGGGAGTCGCTACGAGCAGTACTTC. Its translation is CASSGAAEASGSRYEQYF.

This clonotype was detected many times. The chain links TRBV7-2 to TRBJ1-5; D is unresolved. The CDR3 runs to 14 residues. With 1 base removed from V and 7 bases from J, the gap between germline ends came to 11 bases. The germline CDR1 and CDR2 sequences are SGHTA and FQGNSA. The DNA of the CDR3 is TGTGCCAGCAGCTTAGTTCAGGTCGGCCAGCCCCAGCATTTT. Protein sequence: CASSLVQVGQPQHF.

A remark on this clonotype: One junction end does not reproduce the germline sequence, and a read error may be involved. The chain links TRBV7-3 to TRBJ1-1; D is perhaps TRBD1 (6 bases). Germline V lookup: CDR1 SGHTA, CDR2 FQGTGA. This CDR3 comprises 13 residues. The DNA for the CDR3 is TGTGCCTGGGGCGGGCCAAGGGACACCGAAGCTTTCTTT. Translated, it gives CAWGGPRDTEAFF.

This clonotype was seen a handful of times. The chain links TRBV11-2 to TRBJ2-7; weak D call: TRBD2 (5 bases). V shed 4 bases and J shed 7 bases, with 8 bases lying between them. The CDR3 runs to 11 residues. CDR1 is SGHAT, CDR2 FQNNGV, per germline. CDR3 nucleotide sequence: TGTGCCAGCAGCTCGGGGATGGAGCAGTACTTC. This gives the protein CASSSGMEQYF.